Listed here is a single T cell receptor (beta chain). These data belong to a study of blood T cell repertoires in COVID-19. TCRdb's table, derived via immunoSEQ multiplex PCR, lists solely in-frame clones and lacks some. The sample includes over 150,000 clones, 70% to 90% of them seen just once. Sequenced: peripheral blood. The sequence was obtained from a man aged 60 to 75 with COVID-19, enrolled during active disease.

CDR3: CAIREGQGLETQYF. CDR3 DNA: TGTGCCATCCGGGAGGGACAGGGCTTAGAGACCCAGTACTTC. The rearrangement joins TRBV6-5 to TRBJ2-5; D possibly corresponds to TRBD1 (9 bases). Germline CDR1 is MNHEY and CDR2 is SVGAGI. Trimming stripped 10 bases from V and 4 bases from J, with 19 bases between. This CDR3 is built from 14 residues.